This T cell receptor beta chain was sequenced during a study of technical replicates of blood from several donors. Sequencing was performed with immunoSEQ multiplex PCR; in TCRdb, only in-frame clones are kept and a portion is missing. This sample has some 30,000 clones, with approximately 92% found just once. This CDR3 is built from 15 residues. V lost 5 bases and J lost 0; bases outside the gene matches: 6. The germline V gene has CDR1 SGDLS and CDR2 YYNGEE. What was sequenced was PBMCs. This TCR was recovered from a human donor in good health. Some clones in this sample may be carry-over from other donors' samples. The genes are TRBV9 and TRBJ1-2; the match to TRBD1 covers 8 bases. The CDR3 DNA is TGTGCCAGCAGGCATGGGACAGGAGCTAACTATGGCTACACCTTC. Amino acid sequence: CASRHGTGANYGYTF. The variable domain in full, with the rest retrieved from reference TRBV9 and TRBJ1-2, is DSGVTQTPKHLITATGQRVTLRCSPRSGDLSVYWYQQSLDQGLQFLIQYYNGEERAKGNILERFSAQQFPDLHSELNLSSLELGDSALYFCASRHGTGANYGYTFGSGTRLTVV.